This entry lists 8 T cell receptor beta chains sequenced from one sample in a study of T cells in Graves' hyperthyroidism and ophthalmopathy. The TCR beta CDR3 regions underwent amplification using RNA transcripts as the source. First-round RT-PCR of the TCR CDR3 relied on the HTBI primer set. A single record per CDR3 protein comes from TCRdb applying MiXCR to the multiplex PCR reads. The repertoire holds a few hundred thousand distinct CDR3 sequences, with 16% as singletons. The specimen was blood. All receptors come from a woman aged 25 to 39 with Graves' ophthalmopathy.

This clonotype was recorded many times. The chain recombines TRBV12-3 or TRBV12-4 with TRBJ2-3; D unclear. V shed 3 bases and J shed 2 bases, with 9 bases lying between them. The CDR3 is 14 amino acids. Written as DNA, the CDR3 is TGTGCCAGCAGTTTGAGTGCTCTCACAGATACGCAGTATTTT. Its protein product is CASSLSALTDTQYF.

This clonotype was seen ten or more times. V is TRBV7-2 and J is TRBJ2-2; 10 nucleotides align to TRBD1. The CDR3 length is 15 residues. The germline V gene has CDR1 SGHTA and CDR2 FQGNSA. The ends lost 1 base at V and 5 bases at J; junction bases unmatched: 1. CDR3 bases: TGTGCCAGCAGCTTAGGACAGGGGGCGACCGGGGAGCTGTTTTTT. The encoded protein is CASSLGQGATGELFF. The full variable domain, with the rest looked up from reference TRBV7-2 and TRBJ2-2, is GAGVSQSPSNKVTEKGKDVELRCDPISGHTALYWYRQSLGQGLEFLIYFQGNSAPDKSGLPSDRFSAERTGGSVSTLTIQRTQQEDSAVYLCASSLGQGATGELFFGEGSRLTVL.

This clonotype showed up many times. The V and J genes are TRBV20-1 and TRBJ2-5, with D unresolved. Trimming pared 0 bases from V and 5 bases from J, leaving 10 bases between. Per the germline V gene, CDR1 is DFQATT and CDR2 is SNEGSKA (reference sequence). The CDR3 spans 13 residues. CDR3 residues: CSARDRSRETQYF. Written as DNA, the CDR3 is TGCAGTGCTAGAGACAGGTCGAGGGAGACCCAGTACTTC.

This clonotype was seen only a few times. The rearrangement joins TRBV6-1 to TRBJ2-6; no definite D call. This CDR3 comprises 15 residues. The germline gives CDR1 MNHNS, CDR2 SASEGT. Trimming shortened V by 1 base and J by 0 bases, and 4 bases separated the two germline ends. CDR3 sequence (DNA): TGTGCCAGCAGTGAAGGTGTCTCTGGGGCCAACGTCCTGACTTTC. This translates into CASSEGVSGANVLTF.

The V call is TRBV24-1, the J call TRBJ2-3; 14 bases align to TRBD2. CDR3 length: 17 amino acids. CDR1 and CDR2 from the germline V gene are KGHDR and SFDVKD. V shed 3 bases and J 5 bases; nucleotides not matched to a gene: 6. CDR3 sequence (DNA): TGTGCCACCAGTGATCCGGGACTAGCGGGAGTAAAAGATACGCAGTATTTT. This sequence encodes CATSDPGLAGVKDTQYF.

The V gene is TRBV9, the J gene TRBJ2-7, with 7 bases lining up with TRBD2. Losses at the gene ends were 3 bases for V and 1 base for J; bases not matched to a gene: 1. This CDR3 is 13 amino acids long. CDR1 and CDR2 from the germline V gene are SGDLS and YYNGEE. CDR3 sequence (DNA): TGTGCCAGCAGCGCGGGGGGATCCTACGAGCAGTACTTC. Its translation: CASSAGGSYEQYF.

This clonotype was seen more than once but under ten times. J is TRBJ2-1 and V is TRBV12-5; 11 bases align to TRBD1. J lost 3 bases, V lost 3 bases, and 1 base had no gene match. The CDR3 is made up of 15 amino acids. CDR1 is LGHNT, CDR2 FRNRAP, per germline. The CDR3 nucleotides are TGTGCTAGTGGTTTCGGGACAGGGGGCTACAATGAGCAGTTCTTC. Translation: CASGFGTGGYNEQFF.

This chain uses TRBV27 with TRBJ2-1, with D possibly matching TRBD1 (5 bases). This CDR3 contains 16 residues. The V end lost 6 bases, the J end lost 4 bases, and 19 bases lay between the germline ends. In germline, CDR1 is MNHEY, CDR2 SMNVEV (reference sequence). This CDR3 reads CASRGQRRRAYNEQFF. The CDR3 nucleotides read TGTGCCAGCAGGGGGCAAAGGAGACGGGCATACAATGAGCAGTTCTTC.